Below are 25 T cell receptor beta chains sequenced from a single sample in a study of blood T cell repertoires in COVID-19. Libraries were prepared by immunoSEQ multiplex PCR; TCRdb keeps only in-frame clonotypes and omits some of them. The sample lists over 200,000 clones; 70% to 90% were seen once. The sample was peripheral blood. These receptors were taken from a man aged 30 to 45 with COVID-19, enrolled during active disease.

The chain is built from TRBV28 and TRBJ1-2; no reliable D call. The CDR3 is 14 amino acids. In germline, CDR1 is MDHEN, CDR2 SYDVKM. Between the trimmed V and J ends, which lost 4 bases and 8 bases, there was a span of 17 bases. DNA for the CDR3: TGTGCCAGCAGTTCACCTCCGACAATTCTGGGCTACACCTTC. The encoded protein is CASSSPPTILGYTF.

The chain combines TRBV7-8 with TRBJ2-2, with D uncertain. The CDR3 has 14 amino acids. Germline V gene data show CDR1 as SGHVS and CDR2 as FQNEAQ. V was pared by 4 bases and J by 5 bases, with 11 bases between. CDR3 DNA sequence: TGTGCCAGCAGCTCCCTACCTCGGACCGGGGAGCTGTTTTTT. Translated: CASSSLPRTGELFF.

V usage is TRBV9 and J usage is TRBJ2-7; D gene uncertain. The V end was cut by 2 bases, the J end by 2 bases, with 11 bases between. The V gene's germline CDR1 is SGDLS and CDR2 YYNGEE. The CDR3 consists of 14 residues. CDR3 in amino acids: CASSVAGFAYEQYF. DNA for the CDR3: TGTGCCAGCAGCGTCGCAGGTTTTGCCTACGAGCAGTACTTC.

V usage is TRBV5-6 and J usage is TRBJ2-7; tentatively, D is TRBD2 (6 bases). The germline CDR1 and CDR2 sequences are SGHDT and YYEEEE. The length of the CDR3 is 14 residues. Trimming shortened V by 4 bases and J by 5 bases, and 16 bases separated the two germline ends. Here the CDR3 reads CASSPGGAGNEQYF. The DNA of the CDR3 is TGTGCCAGCAGCCCTGGCGGGGCGGGGAACGAGCAGTACTTC.

This clone was detected only once. The V gene is TRBV6-2 or TRBV6-3, the J gene TRBJ1-5; no clear D gene. The CDR3 is 14 amino acids. Germline lookup yields CDR1 MNHEY and CDR2 SVGEGT. V dropped 5 bases and J dropped 4 bases, with 12 bases sitting between them. The CDR3 DNA sequence: TGTGCCAGCAGTCGGACGGGAAAAAATCAGCCCCAGCATTTT. This codes for CASSRTGKNQPQHF.

The chain uses TRBV9 and TRBJ1-2; 10 bases match TRBD1. The germline CDR1 and CDR2 sequences are SGDLS and YYNGEE. Germline trimming cut 4 bases from V and 6 bases from J; bases unmatched to any gene: 12. The CDR3 runs to 16 residues. The DNA for the CDR3 is TGTGCCAGCAGCCTCCATGCCCCCGGGACAGGGGATGGCTACACCTTC. This gives the protein CASSLHAPGTGDGYTF.

The V and J genes are TRBV2 and TRBJ1-2; TRBD1 matches 9 bases. Germline V lookup: CDR1 SNHLY, CDR2 FYNNEI. The J segment lost 5 bases and the V segment lost 0 bases, leaving 4 bases of the junction unmatched. The CDR3 length is 15 residues. CDR3 in DNA: TGTGCCAGCAGTGAAGCTTGGGGGACAGGGTATGGCTACACCTTC. It translates to CASSEAWGTGYGYTF.

The chain recombines TRBV29-1 with TRBJ2-7, with TRBD1 as a possible D gene (5 bases). The CDR3 runs to 13 residues. Germline CDR1 and CDR2: SQVTM and ANQGSEA. The V end was cut by 5 bases, the J end by 1 base, with 12 bases between. CDR3 region: CSVSRGVSYEQYF. DNA for the CDR3: TGCAGCGTTTCAAGGGGTGTATCCTACGAGCAGTACTTC.

The count of this clone is one. The chain couples TRBV28 to TRBJ1-2; 9 bases line up with TRBD1. Germline V gene lookup returns CDR1 MDHEN and CDR2 SYDVKM. The CDR3 covers 17 residues. V gave up 1 base and J gave up 7 bases; unmatched junction bases: 13. CDR3 region: CASSLSWEGQGSSGYTF. The CDR3 bases are TGTGCCAGCAGTTTATCTTGGGAGGGACAGGGTTCTTCTGGCTACACCTTC.

The rearrangement joins TRBV13 to TRBJ2-2, with D possibly TRBD2 on 6 matching bases. V dropped 3 bases and J dropped 5 bases, with 19 bases sitting between them. There are 17 residues in the CDR3. Germline CDR1 PRHDT, CDR2 FYEKMQ (reference sequence). CDR3 DNA: TGTGCCAGCAGCTTTCTCTTCACCGGGACTGAGACCGGGGAGCTGTTTTTT. Its translation: CASSFLFTGTETGELFF.

The chain has TRBV4-1 and TRBJ2-7; the match to TRBD1 covers 8 bases. The CDR3 runs to 15 residues. Losses at the gene ends were 0 bases for V and 2 bases for J; bases not matched to a gene: 3. CDR1 MGHRA and CDR2 YSYEKL come from the germline V gene. The CDR3: CASSQEYRGAYEQYF. The CDR3 nucleotides are TGCGCCAGCAGCCAAGAGTACAGGGGGGCCTACGAGCAGTACTTC.

V usage is TRBV24-1 and J usage is TRBJ1-5, with D uncertain. The CDR3 extends over 14 amino acids. V was cut by 9 bases and J by 2 bases, with 13 bases left in between. Germline CDR1 reads KGHDR; CDR2 reads SFDVKD. The CDR3 loop reads CATAAREGNQPQHF. The CDR3, as DNA: TGTGCCACCGCAGCAAGGGAGGGCAATCAGCCCCAGCATTTT.

The rearrangement uses TRBV5-1 and TRBJ2-5; 8 bases match TRBD1. Germline V gene sequence: CDR1 SGHRS, CDR2 YFSETQ. Losses at the gene ends were 6 bases for V and 5 bases for J; bases not matched to a gene: 6. CDR3 length equals 13 residues. The CDR3 is CASTHYRGETQYF. The CDR3 region has the DNA TGCGCCAGCACTCACTACAGGGGGGAGACCCAGTACTTC. Based on the CDR3 plus reference TRBV5-1 and TRBJ2-5, the full variable domain is KAGVTQTPRYLIKTRGQQVTLSCSPISGHRSVSWYQQTPGQGLQFLFEYFSETQRNKGNFPGRFSGRQFSNSRSEMNVSTLELGDSALYLCASTHYRGETQYFGPGTRLLVL.

A few counts support this clone. The chain recombines TRBV4-3 with TRBJ1-2, with 10 bases aligning to TRBD1. The CDR3 loop spans 15 amino acids. The V gene end was trimmed by 3 bases and the J gene end by 1 base; junction bases not matched to a gene: 2. CDR1 is LGHNA and CDR2 is YSLEER in the germline V gene. This chain's CDR3 is CASSQGQGRNYGYTF. The CDR3 DNA is TGCGCCAGCAGCCAGGGACAGGGGCGTAACTATGGCTACACCTTC.

The chain has TRBV7-2 and TRBJ1-5; D ambiguous. The germline V gene encodes CDR1 SGHTA and CDR2 FQGNSA. Trimming took 5 bases from V and 6 from J, leaving 17 bases between them. CDR3 size: 15 residues. In nucleotides, the CDR3 is TGTGCCAGCAGCCCGGAGGGCGCGATAGGTCAGCCCCAGCATTTT. It yields the protein CASSPEGAIGQPQHF.

A word on this clone: A junction boundary mismatches the germline segment, possibly from a read error. The rearrangement joins TRBV19 to TRBJ2-3; possible D gene TRBD1, 5 bases. CDR1 and CDR2 from the germline V gene are LNHDA and SQIVND (reference sequence). The CDR3 has 11 residues. The CDR3 DNA follows: TGTGCCAGTAGTATAGGGGGCGAGACTGTTTTT. This gives the protein CASSIGGETVF. Together with reference TRBV19 and TRBJ2-3, the CDR3 gives the full variable domain: DGGITQSPKYLFRKEGQNVTLSCEQNLNHDAMYWYRQDPGQGLRLIYYSQIVNDFQKGDIAEGYSVSREKKESFPLTVTSAQKNPTAFYLCASSIGGETVFGPGTRLTVL.

Only one count was recorded for this clone. V and J are TRBV7-3 and TRBJ1-6; no definite D call. Germline CDR1 and CDR2: SGHTA and FQGTGA. The CDR3 contains 15 residues. V was trimmed by 2 bases and J by 7 bases, leaving 12 bases between them. The CDR3 here is CASSLVGALNSPLHF. CDR3 coding DNA: TGTGCCAGCAGCTTAGTGGGAGCCTTAAATTCACCCCTCCACTTT. Together with reference TRBV7-3 and TRBJ1-6, the CDR3 gives the full variable domain: GAGVSQTPSNKVTEKGKYVELRCDPISGHTALYWYRQSLGQGPEFLIYFQGTGAADDSGLPNDRFFAVRPEGSVSTLKIQRTERGDSAVYLCASSLVGALNSPLHFGNGTRLTVT.

The rearrangement links TRBV6-5 to TRBJ2-7, with a possible D match to TRBD1 (6 bases). CDR1 is MNHEY, CDR2 SVGAGI, per germline. V was cut by 7 bases and J by 0 bases, with 13 bases left in between. The CDR3 extends over 14 amino acids. The CDR3 DNA is TGTGCCAGCACGCCGACAGGCCTCTCCTACGAGCAGTACTTC. This sequence encodes CASTPTGLSYEQYF.

This sequence joins TRBV5-4 and TRBJ2-1, with TRBD1 identical over 9 bases. With V trimmed by 2 bases and J by 2 bases, 5 bases remained unmatched. The CDR3 loop spans 16 amino acids. The germline V gene encodes CDR1 SGHNT and CDR2 YYREEE (reference sequence). For the CDR3, the DNA is TGTGCCAGCAGCTTAGGGACAGGGCTAACCTACAATGAGCAGTTCTTC. Amino acid sequence: CASSLGTGLTYNEQFF.

As DNA, the CDR3 is TGTGCCAGCAGCTTCCCCGGGACTACCGCATACAATGAGCAGTTCTTC. Translation: CASSFPGTTAYNEQFF. The chain carries TRBV7-2 and TRBJ2-1; TRBD2 matches at 7 bases. This CDR3 spans 16 amino acids. Looked up from germline, CDR1 is SGHTA and CDR2 is FQGNSA. Trimming cost V 3 bases and J 4 bases; bases outside gene matches: 9.

The genes are TRBV4-1 and TRBJ2-1; 8 positions agree with TRBD2. V shed 1 base and J 3 bases; nucleotides not matched to a gene: 2. The CDR3 runs to 15 residues. Germline V CDR1 and CDR2: MGHRA, YSYEKL. The CDR3 nucleotides are TGCGCCAGCAGCCAAGTACTAGCGGACTACAATGAGCAGTTCTTC. It encodes CASSQVLADYNEQFF.

The chain couples TRBV7-2 to TRBJ1-5; 7 positions match TRBD1. This CDR3 is built from 18 residues. With V trimmed by 0 bases and J by 2 bases, 10 bases remained unmatched. Germline values: CDR1 SGHTA, CDR2 FQGNSA. The CDR3 DNA is TGTGCCAGCAGCTTAGCATTGAGGAGGGGGCAAGGCAATCAGCCCCAGCATTTT. It specifies CASSLALRRGQGNQPQHF.

This rearrangement joins TRBV30 to TRBJ2-2; 9 positions agree with TRBD1. Germline assignment: CDR1 GTSNPN and CDR2 SVGIG (reference sequence). The CDR3 covers 17 residues. With 0 bases clipped from V and 7 bases from J, the junction kept 12 bases outside the gene matches. The CDR3 sequence is CAWSVGRTGVGDGELFF. For the CDR3, the DNA is TGTGCCTGGAGTGTAGGTAGGACAGGGGTGGGGGACGGGGAGCTGTTTTTT.

The chain recombines TRBV7-2 with TRBJ2-7; D may be TRBD1 (5 bases). The CDR3 is 14 residues long. CDR1 is SGHTA and CDR2 is FQGNSA in the germline V gene. V lost 2 bases and J 2 bases, leaving 10 bases between the germline ends. The DNA for the CDR3 is TGTGCCAGCAGCTTAAGGCAGGGCCCCTACGAGCAGTACTTC. Translating it yields CASSLRQGPYEQYF.

This clone occurred a few times. The chain has TRBV9 and TRBJ2-2, with 10 bases matching TRBD2. V lost 4 bases and J lost 2; bases outside the gene matches: 5. The CDR3 has 16 residues. Looked up from germline, CDR1 is SGDLS and CDR2 is YYNGEE. Here the CDR3 reads CASSPTSGANTGELFF. The CDR3 DNA reads TGTGCCAGCAGCCCTACTAGCGGGGCTAACACCGGGGAGCTGTTTTTT.